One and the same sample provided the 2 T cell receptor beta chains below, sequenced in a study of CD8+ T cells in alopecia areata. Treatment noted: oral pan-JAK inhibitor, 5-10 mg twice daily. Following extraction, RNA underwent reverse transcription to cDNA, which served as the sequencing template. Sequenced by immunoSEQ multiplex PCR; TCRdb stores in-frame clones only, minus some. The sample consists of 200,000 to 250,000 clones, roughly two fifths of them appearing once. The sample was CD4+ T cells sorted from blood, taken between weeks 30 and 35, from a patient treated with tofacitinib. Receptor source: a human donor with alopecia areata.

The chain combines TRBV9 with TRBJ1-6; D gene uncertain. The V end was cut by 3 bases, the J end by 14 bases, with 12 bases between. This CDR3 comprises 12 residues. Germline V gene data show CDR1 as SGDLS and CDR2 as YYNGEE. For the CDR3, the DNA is TGTGCCAGCAGCGGAGGCAGTCGGTCCCTCCACTTT. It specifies CASSGGSRSLHF.

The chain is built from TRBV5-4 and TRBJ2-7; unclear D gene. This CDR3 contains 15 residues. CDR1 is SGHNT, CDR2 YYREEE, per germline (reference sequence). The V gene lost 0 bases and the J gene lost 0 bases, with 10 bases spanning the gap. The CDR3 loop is CASSLEVHNSYEQYF. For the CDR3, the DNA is TGTGCCAGCAGCTTGGAGGTACATAACTCCTACGAGCAGTACTTC.